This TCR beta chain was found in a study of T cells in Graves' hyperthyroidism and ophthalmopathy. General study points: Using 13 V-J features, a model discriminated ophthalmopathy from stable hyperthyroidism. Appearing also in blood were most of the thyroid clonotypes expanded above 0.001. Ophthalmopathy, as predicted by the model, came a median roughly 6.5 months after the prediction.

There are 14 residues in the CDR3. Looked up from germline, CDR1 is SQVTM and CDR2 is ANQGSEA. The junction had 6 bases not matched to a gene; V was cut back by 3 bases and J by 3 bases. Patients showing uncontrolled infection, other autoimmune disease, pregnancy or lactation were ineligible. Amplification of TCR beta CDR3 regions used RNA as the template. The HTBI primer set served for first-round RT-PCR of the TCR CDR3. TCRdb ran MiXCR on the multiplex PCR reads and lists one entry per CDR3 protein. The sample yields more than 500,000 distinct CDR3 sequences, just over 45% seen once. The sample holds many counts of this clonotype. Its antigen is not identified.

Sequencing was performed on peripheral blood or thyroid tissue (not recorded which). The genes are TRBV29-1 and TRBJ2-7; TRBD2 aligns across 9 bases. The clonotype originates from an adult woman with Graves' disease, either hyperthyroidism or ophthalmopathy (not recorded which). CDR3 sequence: CSVESGRQNYEQYF. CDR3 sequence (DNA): TGCAGCGTTGAGAGCGGGAGGCAGAACTACGAGCAGTACTTC.